The subject of this entry is one T cell receptor beta chain. Its target is unknown. Germline and junction disagree at one end, which may indicate a read error. RNA was extracted from bulk tissue without any cell sorting. More than 3 cm separated this lung sample from the edge of the tumor. Three rounds of nested PCR, following a modified ARM-PCR protocol, produced the TCRbeta library. TCRdb re-analysed the multiplex PCR reads in MiXCR, keeping a single row per CDR3 protein. This table has about 80,000 distinct CDR3 sequences, more than 80% appearing once. These data come from a study of tumor and adjacent non-tumor tissue in lung cancer. Study overall: Stage I to III disease affected 10 men and roughly five women aged roughly 31 to 80. Each sample yielded around 4 million productive TCRbeta reads on average.

Study findings and constraints: Top 100 clones took a larger repertoire share in normal lung. Patients with more diverse tumor TCRs had worse survival.

From germline, CDR1 is SGHAT and CDR2 FQNNGV. The CDR3 consists of 14 residues. This receptor was identified in a man in his fifties or sixties with non-small cell lung cancer. The chain recombines TRBV11-2 with TRBJ1-1, with 7 bases identical to TRBD1. Sequencing was carried out using distant non-tumor lung tissue. CDR3 in DNA: TGTGCCAGCAGCATGACAGGGAGAGGGACTGGAGCTTTCTTC. It encodes CASSMTGRGTGAFF.